This T cell receptor beta chain was sequenced during a study of blood T cell repertoires in COVID-19. Study details: Whether acute or convalescent, the COVID-19 samples came from the United States, Italy and Spain. PBMCs, B-cell-depleted T cells, or T cells were the source of the cDNA or gDNA that made up the material.

The germline gives CDR1 MNHEY, CDR2 SVGEGT. After removal of 2 bases from V and 6 bases from J, the junction contained 4 bases not matched to a gene. This CDR3 has 15 amino acids. Per the authors' pipeline: From reference gene primer amplification, estimates of nucleated cell counts were derived. Assay: immunoSEQ multiplex PCR; the TCRdb copy retains only in-frame clones and omits some. V and J calls and clone size follow that table, whereas D and trimming were derived from the DNA. The sample records about 160,000 clones, approximately 87% being singletons. J is TRBJ2-2 and V is TRBV6-2 or TRBV6-3; 9 positions match TRBD1. The sequence came from a woman in her sixties or seventies with acute or convalescent COVID-19. Sequencing was performed on peripheral blood. The CDR3 region is CASSYLGQGSGELFF. Here the CDR3 DNA reads TGTGCCAGCAGTTACCTCGGACAGGGGTCCGGGGAGCTGTTTTTT.